The 29 T cell receptor beta chains listed next were all sequenced from one sample in a study of beta chain features in type 1 diabetes. The sequenced template was cDNA made from the entire isolated RNA. Sequencing used immunoSEQ multiplex PCR; TCRdb keeps in-frame clones, though not all of them. The sample records 350,000 to 450,000 clones, about 15% being singletons. Material for sequencing was naive CD4+ T cells from blood. Receptor source: a young woman in good health.

This clone appeared a few times. The V call is TRBV6-6, the J call TRBJ1-1; D not resolved. Germline CDR1 and CDR2: MNHNY and SVGAGI (reference sequence). The CDR3 has 15 residues. V was shortened by 0 bases and J by 5 bases, with 13 bases between the two germline ends. Here the CDR3 reads CASSYSVGRKTEAFF. CDR3 coding DNA: TGTGCCAGCAGTTACTCGGTGGGGAGGAAGACTGAAGCTTTCTTT.

This chain connects TRBV4-3 to TRBJ1-1, with a tentative D call TRBD1 (6 bases). The CDR3 contains 17 residues. Germline V gene data show CDR1 as LGHNA and CDR2 as YSLEER. V dropped 0 bases and J dropped 5 bases, with 19 bases sitting between them. The CDR3 loop reads CASSQDWGGIPPTEAFF. The CDR3 DNA follows: TGCGCCAGCAGCCAAGATTGGGGGGGCATCCCCCCAACTGAAGCTTTCTTT.

The chain links TRBV5-6 to TRBJ2-2; D is possibly TRBD1 (5 bases). Germline-derived CDR1 and CDR2 are SGHDT and YYEEEE. Trimming removed 1 base at V and 1 base at J, with 8 bases between. This CDR3 contains 15 residues. The CDR3 region is CASSLLGENTGELFF. CDR3 in DNA: TGTGCCAGCAGCTTGCTAGGGGAGAACACCGGGGAGCTGTTTTTT.

V gene TRBV5-1 combines with J gene TRBJ2-7; 7 bases map to TRBD1. CDR1 and CDR2 from the germline V gene are SGHRS and YFSETQ. V shed 0 bases and J 3 bases; nucleotides not matched to a gene: 6. The CDR3 consists of 15 residues. In DNA form, the CDR3 reads TGCGCCAGCAGCTTGGTCATGGACAGGAACTACGAGCAGTACTTC. Translated: CASSLVMDRNYEQYF.

In this sample, this clone turned up a few times. The V and J genes are TRBV5-1 and TRBJ2-7; D is perhaps TRBD1 (6 bases). CDR1 SGHRS and CDR2 YFSETQ come from the germline V gene. This CDR3 is 13 amino acids long. Trimming removed 4 bases at V and 5 bases at J, with 13 bases between. This chain's CDR3 is CASSRQGTNEQYF. For the CDR3, the DNA is TGCGCCAGCAGCAGGCAAGGGACAAACGAGCAGTACTTC.

The rearrangement uses TRBV29-1 and TRBJ2-5; a weak D match, TRBD2 (6 bases). The V gene lost 5 bases and the J gene lost 4 bases, with 17 bases spanning the gap. Germline V CDR1 and CDR2: SQVTM, ANQGSEA. This CDR3 comprises 14 residues. The CDR3 loop reads CSVPAAVGGETQYF. As DNA, the CDR3 is TGCAGCGTTCCAGCTGCCGTGGGGGGAGAGACCCAGTACTTC.

This clone came up a few times. The genes are TRBV4-3 and TRBJ1-3; D is perhaps TRBD1 (5 bases). With 1 base removed from V and 2 bases from J, the gap between germline ends came to 12 bases. Germline values: CDR1 LGHNA, CDR2 YSLEER. The CDR3 totals 16 residues. CDR3 DNA: TGCGCCAGCAGCCAAGTAGGGGCCGGGCCTGGAAACACCATATATTTT. It codes for CASSQVGAGPGNTIYF.

This clone was seen only a few times. The genes are TRBV25-1 and TRBJ2-2; D is unclear. V lost 3 bases and J lost 3, with 8 bases in between. The germline V gene has CDR1 MGHDK and CDR2 SYGVNS. This CDR3 has 14 amino acids. CDR3 sequence: CASSDLTDTGELFF. The CDR3, as DNA: TGTGCCAGCAGTGACCTAACAGACACCGGGGAGCTGTTTTTT.

Note on this clone: One end of the junction fails to match germline, which may point to a read error. The chain joins TRBV7-7 to TRBJ2-7; D unclear. There are 16 residues in the CDR3. Germline-derived CDR1 and CDR2 are SSHAT and FNYEAQ (reference sequence). The CDR3 loop reads CASSPSPGRPPYEQYF. CDR3 in DNA: TGTGCTAGCAGCCCCTCACCTGGGCGCCCCCCCTACGAGCAGTACTTC.

The sample holds a few counts of this clone. J is TRBJ2-5 and V is TRBV28; a weak D match, TRBD1 (7 bases). CDR3 length equals 15 residues. Germline values: CDR1 MDHEN, CDR2 SYDVKM. V shed 4 bases and J shed 5 bases, with 17 bases lying between them. The DNA of the CDR3 is TGTGCCAGCAGTTCCCCGGCCAGGGGGAGGGAGACCCAGTACTTC. Its translation is CASSSPARGRETQYF.

This clone has only a few counts. This chain joins TRBV29-1 and TRBJ1-1; weak D call: TRBD1 (5 bases). V lost 6 bases to trimming and J lost 4 bases, with 12 bases between them. The germline V gene encodes CDR1 SQVTM and CDR2 ANQGSEA. This CDR3 is built from 12 residues. In nucleotides, the CDR3 is TGCAGCGTGGGACTCCTGGGCACTGAAGCTTTCTTT. It is translated as CSVGLLGTEAFF. The variable domain in full, completed from reference TRBV29-1 and TRBJ1-1, reads SAVISQKPSRDICQRGTSLTIQCQVDSQVTMMFWYRQQPGQSLTLIATANQGSEATYESGFVIDKFPISRPNLTFSTLTVSNMSPEDSSIYLCSVGLLGTEAFFGQGTRLTVV.

This clone has a handful of counts. The chain links TRBV28 to TRBJ2-7; 9 bases line up with TRBD2. The CDR3 has 15 residues. Germline V gene lookup returns CDR1 MDHEN and CDR2 SYDVKM. Trimming cost V 3 bases and J 3 bases; bases outside gene matches: 6. The CDR3 loop is CASSLVASGNYEQYF. CDR3 bases: TGTGCCAGCAGTTTGGTCGCTAGCGGGAACTACGAGCAGTACTTC.

This clone occurred a few times. The chain employs TRBV6-1 and TRBJ2-1; 11 bases are shared with TRBD2. J was trimmed by 6 bases and V by 3 bases; bases with no gene match: 7. Germline CDR1 is MNHNS and CDR2 is SASEGT. The CDR3 spans 16 residues. The CDR3 here is CASSDRSLAGGNEQFF. The DNA of the CDR3 is TGTGCCAGCAGTGACCGAAGCCTAGCGGGGGGCAATGAGCAGTTCTTC.

This clone turned up a few times. The CDR3 region is CASSLSGYSNQPQHF. CDR3 nucleotide sequence: TGCGCCAGCAGCTTGTCCGGGTATAGCAATCAGCCCCAGCATTTT. The chain has TRBV5-1 and TRBJ1-5; no clear D gene. V was clipped by 1 base and J by 0 bases, with 8 bases between them. The CDR3 length is 15 residues. Germline V gene sequence: CDR1 SGHRS, CDR2 YFSETQ. Full variable domain (outside the CDR3, taken from reference TRBV5-1 and TRBJ1-5): KAGVTQTPRYLIKTRGQQVTLSCSPISGHRSVSWYQQTPGQGLQFLFEYFSETQRNKGNFPGRFSGRQFSNSRSEMNVSTLELGDSALYLCASSLSGYSNQPQHFGDGTRLSIL.

V and J are TRBV7-9 and TRBJ1-2, with TRBD1 as a possible D gene (5 bases). Per the germline V gene, CDR1 is SEHNR and CDR2 is FQNEAQ (reference sequence). CDR3 size: 14 residues. Deletions cut 1 base from V and 3 bases from J, with 9 bases between. In nucleotides, the CDR3 is TGTGCCAGCAGCTTAGTGGCCAGGGACTATGGCTACACCTTC. Translation: CASSLVARDYGYTF.

This clone was detected only a few times. The chain recombines TRBV28 with TRBJ1-2; TRBD1 agrees at 7 bases. J lost 1 base, V lost 6 bases, and 5 bases had no gene match. This CDR3 region has 14 residues. Germline assignment: CDR1 MDHEN and CDR2 SYDVKM. This chain's CDR3 is CASSLGQHNYGYTF. The CDR3 nucleotides are TGTGCCAGCAGCCTGGGACAGCATAACTATGGCTACACCTTC.

The rearrangement joins TRBV6-6 to TRBJ2-1; D remains unclear. The CDR3 covers 11 residues. V lost 5 bases to trimming and J lost 7 bases, with 6 bases between them. In germline, CDR1 is MNHNY, CDR2 SVGAGI (reference sequence). CDR3 sequence reads: CASSPLNEQFF. CDR3 sequence (DNA): TGTGCCAGCAGTCCTCTAAATGAGCAGTTCTTC.

This clone was counted a few times. The J gene is TRBJ2-1, the V gene TRBV14, with TRBD2 matching 11 bases. The CDR3 length is 16 residues. CDR1 and CDR2 (germline): SGHDN, FVKESK. V was pared by 4 bases and J by 0 bases, with 2 bases of the junction left unmatched. The CDR3 protein is CASSRLAGSSYNEQFF. For the CDR3, the DNA is TGTGCCAGCAGCCGACTAGCGGGAAGCTCCTACAATGAGCAGTTCTTC.

This clone has only a few counts. The chain has TRBV9 and TRBJ1-5; D gene unclear. Germline V CDR1 and CDR2: SGDLS, YYNGEE. The ends were cut back, 0 bases at V and 5 bases at J, with 12 bases in the middle. The CDR3 is made up of 15 amino acids. CDR3 in amino acids: CASSVEGRPDQPQHF. For the CDR3, the DNA is TGTGCCAGCAGCGTAGAAGGCAGGCCCGATCAGCCCCAGCATTTT.

The CDR3, as DNA: TGTGCCACCAGCAGGCTTAGATTACTTAGCAATCAGCCCCAGCATTTT. It specifies CATSRLRLLSNQPQHF. The chain carries TRBV15 and TRBJ1-5, with D uncertain. Germline V CDR1 and CDR2: LNHNV, YYDKDF (reference sequence). The CDR3 extends over 16 amino acids. With 3 bases removed from V and 0 bases from J, the gap between germline ends came to 12 bases. Complete variable domain (other parts from reference TRBV15 and TRBJ1-5): DAMVIQNPRYQVTQFGKPVTLSCSQTLNHNVMYWYQQKSSQAPKLLFHYYDKDFNNEADTPDNFQSRRPNTSFCFLDIRSPGLGDTAMYLCATSRLRLLSNQPQHFGDGTRLSIL.

This clone has just a few counts. The chain links TRBV30 to TRBJ1-5; D uncertain. Per the germline V gene, CDR1 is GTSNPN and CDR2 is SVGIG (reference sequence). The CDR3 runs 15 residues. Trimming shortened V by 4 bases and J by 0 bases, and 13 bases separated the two germline ends. The CDR3 here is CAWKEGAYSNQPQHF. DNA of the CDR3: TGTGCCTGGAAGGAGGGAGCGTATAGCAATCAGCCCCAGCATTTT.

This clone was seen only a few times. The CDR3 region has the DNA TGTGCCAGCATCTCAGGACTTACCTACGAGCAGTACTTC. It encodes CASISGLTYEQYF. This chain connects TRBV28 to TRBJ2-7; D possibly corresponds to TRBD2 (5 bases). The CDR3 length is 13 residues. V was shortened by 7 bases and J by 2 bases, with 12 bases between the two germline ends. Germline V lookup: CDR1 MDHEN, CDR2 SYDVKM.

The V and J genes are TRBV29-1 and TRBJ2-1, with 10 bases fitting TRBD2. CDR1 is SQVTM and CDR2 is ANQGSEA in the germline V gene. The CDR3 spans 13 residues. The junction had 6 bases not matched to a gene; V was cut back by 1 base and J by 12 bases. CDR3 region: CSVEVLAGEVQFF. The CDR3 bases are TGCAGCGTTGAAGTTCTAGCGGGAGAGGTGCAGTTCTTC.

The CDR3 DNA reads TGTGCCAGCAGTGACGCCGGGACTAGCGGGAGAGGGCGGGAGCAGTTCTTC. This translates into CASSDAGTSGRGREQFF. This chain uses TRBV6-4 with TRBJ2-1; 14 nucleotides match TRBD2. There are 17 residues in the CDR3. Germline CDR1 is MRHNA and CDR2 is SNTAGT. The J segment lost 10 bases and the V segment lost 2 bases, leaving 10 bases of the junction unmatched.

This rearrangement joins TRBV20-1 to TRBJ2-7; D gene uncertain. Trimming shortened V by 6 bases and J by 1 base, and 4 bases separated the two germline ends. From germline, CDR1 is DFQATT and CDR2 SNEGSKA (reference sequence). This CDR3 comprises 10 residues. The CDR3 loop reads CSAESYEQYF. CDR3 in DNA: TGCAGTGCAGAGTCCTACGAGCAGTACTTC.

The chain employs TRBV7-2 and TRBJ1-4; D unresolved. The CDR3 extends over 13 amino acids. Trimming took off 1 base at V and 11 bases at J, with 11 bases between the two ends. The germline V gene encodes CDR1 SGHTA and CDR2 FQGNSA. CDR3 bases: TGTGCCAGCAGCTTAGGTTCCGGGATGAAACTGTTTTTT. Protein sequence: CASSLGSGMKLFF. Together with reference TRBV7-2 and TRBJ1-4, the CDR3 gives the full variable domain: GAGVSQSPSNKVTEKGKDVELRCDPISGHTALYWYRQSLGQGLEFLIYFQGNSAPDKSGLPSDRFSAERTGGSVSTLTIQRTQQEDSAVYLCASSLGSGMKLFFGSGTQLSVL.

This clone has more than one count but fewer than ten. The sample contains more than one DNA sequence encoding this CDR3. This chain joins TRBV29-1 and TRBJ2-7; 8 nucleotides line up with TRBD2. The CDR3 totals 12 residues. The germline V gene has CDR1 SQVTM and CDR2 ANQGSEA. The V segment lost 7 bases and the J segment 1 base; nucleotides outside the gene matches: 3. CDR3 in amino acids: CSATSGSYEQYF. CDR3 coding DNA: TGCAGCGCCACTAGCGGTTCCTACGAGCAGTACTTC.

The CDR3 loop reads CASSRTSGVTDTQYF. In DNA, the CDR3 is TGTGCCAGCTCACGAACTAGCGGGGTCACAGATACGCAGTATTTT. The chain couples TRBV18 to TRBJ2-3, with TRBD2 matching 10 bases. V lost 4 bases to trimming and J lost 2 bases; unmatched junction nucleotides: 3. The CDR3 spans 15 residues. Germline V CDR1 and CDR2: KGHSH, LQKENI.

This clone turned up a few times. The chain links TRBV25-1 to TRBJ2-3, with D possibly TRBD2 on 6 matching bases. V lost 4 bases, J lost 5 bases, and 10 bases lay in between. The germline V gene has CDR1 MGHDK and CDR2 SYGVNS. The CDR3 totals 13 residues. CDR3 nucleotides: TGTGCCAGCAGTGCGACTAGTCGAGATACGCAGTATTTT. As protein: CASSATSRDTQYF.